This T cell receptor beta chain was recovered during a study of identical twins (dated by TCRdb to about 2016). The study in broad terms: To test whether fetal clonotypes persist, the study used deep sequencing on TCR alpha and beta repertoires from monozygotic twins, unrelated adults of various ages, and cord blood. Replicate twin experiments were performed at different times using different library preparation protocols to rule out contamination. What the authors observed across the whole study: A weaker excess of twin sharing was found in beta out-of-frame sequences because the signal-to-noise ratio was lowered by fewer shared sequences. Compared with coincidental sharing between unrelated individuals, out-of-frame TCR alpha sequences shared between twins had an excess of sequences with low generation probability. Out-of-frame TCR alpha sharing in monozygotic twins was systematically underestimated by recombination models, whereas sharing between unrelated individuals was in agreement with the recombination models. Because the same donors could not be followed over many years, conclusions were based on cross-sectional statistical analysis. Fewer insertions were carried by abundant cord blood beta clonotypes, a similar but weaker trend appeared in young adult naive repertoires, and no such trend appeared in memory repertoires. Invariant T cells such as MAIT and iNKT could partly confound zero-insertion analyses, though diverse VJ usage argued against this for most clonotypes.

CDR1 LNHDA and CDR2 SQIVND were looked up in the germline V gene (reference sequence). The germline V and J ends show losses of 3 bases and 2 bases respectively, and no gene match explains 6 bases of the junction. From the cysteine through the phenylalanine, the CDR3 covers 15 amino acids. Only the CDR3 region is kept as DNA, spanning 45 bases read in frame from base 1. Every donor was a healthy Caucasian. Three pairs of female monozygotic twins, all aged roughly 18 to 30 years, made up the twin cohort. The RNA used for TCR libraries was isolated from peripheral blood mononuclear cells. Library generation was performed with 5' RACE. Sequencing was performed on an Illumina HiSeq 2000. Template switching introduced a universal primer binding site; the final cDNA contained a unique molecular identifier, enabling accurate counting of TCR cDNA molecules. Specific primers in the conserved constant-segment region were used to synthesize first-strand cDNA for TCR alpha and beta chains. To control for contamination, every cDNA library carried two barcodes: a SMART-Mk sample barcode plus Illumina barcodes. TruSeq adapter sequences and Illumina sample barcodes were added in two successive PCR steps. The Illumina HiSeq platform was used with custom primers to sequence TCR alpha and beta cDNA libraries. Under the source paper's analysis protocol: Raw reads were processed with MiGEC to extract unique molecular identifiers, and MiXCR was used to determine CDR3 positions. For each individual, recombination models were inferred using an EM algorithm with the repgenHMM and IGoR tools. The analysis of shared clonotypes was done with the tcR package in R, with sharing normalized by the product of cloneset sizes. Out-of-frame nonproductive sequences were analyzed to study raw recombination free of thymic and clonal selection effects. The raw public reads went through TCRdb reprocessing: fastp at Q25, MiXCR clone calling, in-frame beta chains kept. CDR3 protein sequences are deduplicated, and each keeps its most common genes and DNA. The V and J calls were not made by the authors but by TCRdb's processing. Recorded for this sample are about 890,000 distinct CDR3 sequences; around an eighth of them occurred a single time. About 1.6% of the sample belongs to the ten largest clones.

Turning to this clonotype: Its binding antigen is unknown. No clone much larger than this one lies a single base away; base qualities are absent.

A further study also used this sample, focusing on yellow fever vaccine responses in identical twins. Looking at the second paper: According to the authors, the vaccine-induced T cell response in identical twins seemed to be partly convergent and partly specific to each individual. In identical twins, the study followed T cell clones that responded to the vaccine with precision.

This clonotype was obtained from a woman between 18 and 30 years old in good health. Sequenced input: PBMCs. The chain is made from TRBV19 and TRBJ2-5; 7 nucleotides in the junction match TRBD2. This receptor carries the CDR3 CASSMWASGQETQYF. The nucleotide sequence reads as follows: TGTGCCAGTAGTATGTGGGCTAGCGGACAAGAGACCCAGTACTTC.